Described below is a single TCR beta chain sequence and its context. The CDR3 extends over 14 amino acids. Germline-derived CDR1 and CDR2 are ENHRY and SYGVKD. The ends were cut back, 4 bases at V and 5 bases at J, with 14 bases in the middle. The sample belongs to a study of blood T cell repertoires in COVID-19. The wider study: COVID-19 samples from acute and convalescent phases originated in the United States, Italy and Spain. The analysed material was cDNA or gDNA that came from T cells, B-cell-depleted T cells, or PBMCs.

Study processing details: Amplification from reference gene primers served as the basis for estimated nucleated cell counts. Repertoires were generated with immunoSEQ multiplex PCR, while TCRdb's copy carries only in-frame clones and drops some. The V and J calls and clone size were taken over from that table, and D and trimming were inferred from the DNA. The sample has over 250,000 clones, roughly 77% seen once; the top ten hold around 3.4%. The sequenced sample consisted of peripheral blood. The rearrangement uses TRBV10-3 and TRBJ1-1, with D maybe TRBD1 (5 bases). This clonotype was sampled from a woman older than 75 with acute or convalescent COVID-19. DNA of the CDR3: TGTGCCATCAGTGGCCTCGGGGGAACGACTGAAGCTTTCTTT. Translated: CAISGLGGTTEAFF.